One and the same sample provided the 28 T cell receptor beta chains below, sequenced in a study of early T cells in non-severe SARS-CoV-2 infection. TCRdb re-called the 5' RACE reads with MiXCR, one entry per CDR3 protein. Among 85,000 to 90,000 distinct CDR3 sequences listed, 12% to 15% were seen once. Sequencing was done on a sample of whole blood. These receptors were collected from an adult who was a healthcare worker with PCR-confirmed SARS-CoV-2 infection or an uninfected control (not recorded which).

This sequence joins TRBV10-3 and TRBJ1-2; D is ambiguous. The germline gives CDR1 ENHRY, CDR2 SYGVKD. Trimming stripped 0 bases from V and 11 bases from J, with 7 bases between. The CDR3 spans 11 residues. CDR3 sequence (DNA): TGTGCCATCAGTGAGTCGACGGAATACACCTTC. Translating it yields CAISESTEYTF.

This clonotype came up a few times. The rearrangement uses TRBV4-1 and TRBJ2-2; TRBD1 aligns across 9 bases. There are 13 residues in the CDR3. V trimming: 11 bases; J trimming: 5 bases; junction bases outside the gene matches: 6. In germline, CDR1 is MGHRA, CDR2 YSYEKL. The chain's CDR3 is CAGQGTTTGELFF. In nucleotides, the CDR3 is TGCGCCGGACAGGGGACGACTACCGGGGAGCTGTTTTTT.

This clonotype was detected ten times or more. V is TRBV18 and J is TRBJ2-3; D gene ambiguous. The CDR3 is made up of 13 amino acids. The V and J ends lost 2 bases and 1 base respectively, with 4 bases between them. CDR1 is KGHSH and CDR2 is LQKENI in the germline V gene. For the CDR3, the DNA is TGTGCCAGCTCACCATGGGGCACAGATACGCAGTATTTT. Amino acids: CASSPWGTDTQYF.

This clonotype was observed many times. The chain recombines TRBV7-4 with TRBJ2-1; D not certain. CDR1 is SGHVT and CDR2 is SQSDAQ in the germline V gene. The CDR3 is made up of 20 amino acids. The germline V and J ends were trimmed by 3 bases and 4 bases, with 28 bases remaining between them. CDR3 region: CASSLGRRQPMIGPYNEQFF. The CDR3, as DNA: TGTGCCAGCAGCTTGGGTCGGAGACAACCGATGATAGGTCCATACAATGAGCAGTTCTTC.

This clonotype was observed many times. The V and J genes are TRBV7-6 and TRBJ1-4, with D unclear. CDR3 length: 15 residues. V was pared by 2 bases and J by 4 bases, with 11 bases between. In germline, CDR1 is SGHVS, CDR2 FNYEAQ. The CDR3 spells CASSLTGRYNEKLFF. The CDR3 DNA is TGTGCCAGCAGCTTAACCGGACGCTATAATGAAAAACTGTTTTTT. Variable domain in full (rest from reference TRBV7-6 and TRBJ1-4): GAGVSQSPRYKVTKRGQDVALRCDPISGHVSLYWYRQALGQGPEFLTYFNYEAQQDKSGLPNDRFSAERPEGSISTLTIQRTEQRDSAMYRCASSLTGRYNEKLFFGSGTQLSVL.

The chain recombines TRBV15 with TRBJ2-3; 12 nucleotides match TRBD2. Germline-derived CDR1 and CDR2 are LNHNV and YYDKDF (reference sequence). This CDR3 has 15 residues. V lost 5 bases and J lost 6; bases outside the gene matches: 6. In DNA, the CDR3 is TGTGCCACCAGCGGGCTAGCGGGGGGGGTGGATACGCAGTATTTT. It encodes CATSGLAGGVDTQYF.

This clonotype was seen at least ten times. V usage is TRBV4-2 and J usage is TRBJ1-2; 7 bases fit TRBD1. Unmatched junction bases numbered 13, after V lost 6 bases and J lost 6 bases. The CDR3 is 15 residues long. Germline CDR1 reads LGHNA; CDR2 reads YNFKEQ. CDR3 amino acids: CASREGQGVSNGYTF. CDR3 DNA sequence: TGTGCCAGCAGGGAGGGCCAGGGGGTTTCCAATGGCTACACCTTC.

The genes are TRBV6-5 and TRBJ2-3; tentatively, D is TRBD1 (6 bases). The germline CDR1 and CDR2 sequences are MNHEY and SVGAGI. The CDR3 is 17 residues long. Deletions cut 0 bases from V and 2 bases from J, with 15 bases between. CDR3 DNA sequence: TGTGCCAGCAGTTACTCCCCAGGGGCCGTTTTCACAGATACGCAGTATTTT. It translates to CASSYSPGAVFTDTQYF.

This clonotype was found many times. This chain joins TRBV7-2 and TRBJ1-5; D is unresolved. The CDR3 is made up of 12 amino acids. Trimming took 5 bases from V and 1 from J, leaving 3 bases between them. From germline, CDR1 is SGHTA and CDR2 FQGNSA. CDR3 sequence (DNA): TGTGCCAGCAGCCCCAGCAATCAGCCCCAGCATTTT. Translation: CASSPSNQPQHF.

This clonotype has at least ten counts. The chain is built from TRBV11-2 and TRBJ2-1, with D possibly matching TRBD1 (6 bases). From germline, CDR1 is SGHAT and CDR2 FQNNGV. CDR3 length: 16 amino acids. Trimming stripped 3 bases from V and 7 bases from J, with 19 bases between. The CDR3: CASSFRGSGTRNEQFF. In nucleotides, the CDR3 is TGTGCCAGCAGCTTCAGGGGAAGCGGCACTAGGAATGAGCAGTTCTTC.

This clonotype was found a few times. The V gene is TRBV7-6, the J gene TRBJ2-3; the match to TRBD1 covers 7 bases. The J segment lost 4 bases and the V segment lost 5 bases, leaving 9 bases of the junction unmatched. The CDR3 consists of 15 residues. The germline V gene encodes CDR1 SGHVS and CDR2 FNYEAQ. The CDR3 DNA reads TGTGCCAGCAGCCCGATGGCGACAGGGTCAGATACGCAGTATTTT. Its translation: CASSPMATGSDTQYF.

This rearrangement joins TRBV18 to TRBJ1-3, with D unresolved. Per germline, CDR1 KGHSH and CDR2 LQKENI. This CDR3 is built from 14 residues. V was trimmed by 6 bases and J by 0 bases, leaving 9 bases between them. CDR3 bases: TGTGCCAGCTCCCCTCCATTCTCTGGAAACACCATATATTTT. Encoded protein: CASSPPFSGNTIYF.

The rearrangement joins TRBV3-1 to TRBJ2-7; maybe TRBD1 (6 bases). This CDR3 comprises 17 residues. Trimming took off 0 bases at V and 4 bases at J, with 19 bases between the two ends. CDR1 and CDR2 from the germline V gene are LGHDT and YNNKEL (reference sequence). DNA of the CDR3: TGTGCCAGCAGCCAAGATGTGCCCCCGAGGGGGTCGTACGAGCAGTACTTC. Translated: CASSQDVPPRGSYEQYF.

The table lists this clonotype with many counts. The chain joins TRBV29-1 to TRBJ2-7; D assignment may be TRBD1 or TRBD2 (5 bases each). Between the trimmed V and J ends, which lost 2 bases and 0 bases, there was a span of 8 bases. CDR3 size: 13 residues. Germline loops: CDR1 SQVTM, CDR2 ANQGSEA. The CDR3 is CSVESGTSYEQYF. The CDR3 coding sequence is TGCAGCGTTGAATCAGGGACCTCCTACGAGCAGTACTTC.

The chain uses TRBV10-3 and TRBJ2-7, with TRBD2 as a possible D gene (7 bases). V dropped 2 bases and J dropped 0 bases, with 11 bases sitting between them. CDR3 length equals 15 residues. CDR1 ENHRY and CDR2 SYGVKD come from the germline V gene. The CDR3: CAISEQAGASYEQYF. The CDR3 nucleotides are TGTGCCATCAGTGAGCAGGCGGGGGCCTCCTACGAGCAGTACTTC.

This clonotype was counted a few times. This chain links TRBV28 with TRBJ1-1, with TRBD1 as a possible D gene (5 bases). This CDR3 region has 16 residues. CDR1 and CDR2 from the germline V gene are MDHEN and SYDVKM. Trimming cost V 2 bases and J 3 bases, with 16 bases left between them. The CDR3 here is CASSLNWGPLHTEAFF. The CDR3 DNA sequence: TGTGCCAGCAGTTTAAACTGGGGCCCGCTGCACACTGAAGCTTTCTTT.

This chain links TRBV7-6 with TRBJ2-3; 14 bases line up with TRBD2. V shed 0 bases and J 3 bases; nucleotides not matched to a gene: 8. Per the germline V gene, CDR1 is SGHVS and CDR2 is FNYEAQ. The CDR3 runs to 19 residues. The CDR3 coding sequence is TGTGCCAGCAGCTTAGCTCCGCTGGGGACTAGCGGGGGAACAGATACGCAGTATTTT. Amino acids: CASSLAPLGTSGGTDTQYF.

The chain uses TRBV12-3 or TRBV12-4 and TRBJ2-7, with D unclear. The length of the CDR3 is 11 residues. The CDR3 nucleotides read TGTACCACCGCTCAGGAAGACGAGCAGTACTTC. Translated, it gives CTTAQEDEQYF.

This clonotype was counted a few times. The chain uses TRBV29-1 and TRBJ2-2; D is unresolved. Germline values: CDR1 SQVTM, CDR2 ANQGSEA. Trimming took 5 bases from V and 5 from J, leaving 15 bases between them. The CDR3 length is 14 residues. The CDR3: CSVRLWEETGELFF. DNA for the CDR3: TGCAGCGTTCGACTTTGGGAAGAAACCGGGGAGCTGTTTTTT.

The genes are TRBV20-1 and TRBJ1-5, with D perhaps matching TRBD1 (6 bases). The CDR3 length is 17 residues. The germline V gene has CDR1 DFQATT and CDR2 SNEGSKA (reference sequence). V lost 2 bases and J 2 bases, leaving 19 bases between the germline ends. The CDR3 is CSARQVNRAYGNQPQHF. In nucleotides, the CDR3 is TGCAGTGCTAGACAAGTTAACAGGGCTTATGGCAATCAGCCCCAGCATTTT.

The V and J genes are TRBV7-6 and TRBJ2-5, with D hard to call. The CDR3 loop spans 15 amino acids. In germline, CDR1 is SGHVS, CDR2 FNYEAQ. V was pared by 1 base and J by 0 bases, with 9 bases between. The CDR3 region is CASSLVAQYQETQYF. The CDR3 region has the DNA TGTGCCAGCAGCTTAGTTGCCCAGTACCAAGAGACCCAGTACTTC.

The chain recombines TRBV6-6 with TRBJ1-2, with unresolved D. The germline CDR1 and CDR2 sequences are MNHNY and SVGAGI (reference sequence). There are 13 residues in the CDR3. Trimming took 7 bases from V and 4 from J, leaving 13 bases between them. The CDR3 DNA follows: TGTGCCAGCACCCACGAGAGCTTCTATGGCTACACCTTC. Protein product: CASTHESFYGYTF.

This clonotype was counted only a few times. The rearrangement links TRBV30 to TRBJ1-4; 10 nucleotides line up with TRBD1. This CDR3 is 11 amino acids long. The V gene end was trimmed by 8 bases and the J gene end by 7 bases; junction bases not matched to a gene: 1. The germline gives CDR1 GTSNPN, CDR2 SVGIG (reference sequence). DNA for the CDR3: TGTGCCGGGACAGGGGCTGAAAAACTGTTTTTT. It specifies CAGTGAEKLFF.

This clonotype has a count of ten or more. V gene TRBV10-3 combines with J gene TRBJ2-7, with 8 bases identical to TRBD1. V shed 4 bases and J 6 bases; nucleotides not matched to a gene: 14. CDR1 ENHRY and CDR2 SYGVKD come from the germline V gene. CDR3 length: 16 residues. Here the CDR3 reads CAISGQGGQATGEQYF. The DNA for the CDR3 is TGTGCCATCAGTGGTCAAGGGGGACAGGCCACAGGCGAGCAGTACTTC.

Many counts were recorded for this clonotype. The rearrangement joins TRBV10-2 to TRBJ1-1; D is possibly TRBD1 (5 bases). Looked up from germline, CDR1 is WSHSY and CDR2 is SAAADI. CDR3 length: 17 residues. V shed 0 bases and J shed 0 bases, with 14 bases lying between them. CDR3 nucleotides: TGCGCCAGCAGTGAGTCGATGGGGGACCTCATGAACACTGAAGCTTTCTTT. Encoded protein: CASSESMGDLMNTEAFF.

At least ten counts were recorded for this clonotype. The gene calls are TRBV6-2 or TRBV6-3 and TRBJ1-2; D ambiguous. Germline CDR1 reads MNHEY; CDR2 reads SVGEGT. V lost 1 base and J lost 7, with 7 bases in between. The CDR3 length is 12 residues. This CDR3 reads CASSYFTAGYTF. The DNA for the CDR3 is TGTGCCAGCAGTTACTTCACCGCTGGCTACACCTTC.

The table lists this clonotype with many counts. This chain joins TRBV28 and TRBJ1-2, with D tentatively TRBD1 (6 bases). This CDR3 spans 12 amino acids. V lost 3 bases, J lost 8 bases, and 10 bases lay in between. Germline V gene sequence: CDR1 MDHEN, CDR2 SYDVKM. Here the CDR3 reads CASSFRGFGYTF. CDR3 DNA: TGTGCCAGCAGTTTCAGGGGTTTCGGCTACACCTTC.

The chain is built from TRBV7-2 and TRBJ1-4, with TRBD1 identical over 9 bases. Germline V gives CDR1 SGHTA, CDR2 FQGNSA. Unmatched junction bases numbered 11, after V lost 2 bases and J lost 7 bases. The CDR3 contains 17 residues. The CDR3 coding sequence is TGTGCCAGCAGCTTATATGGCAGGGGGACAGGGACTGAAAAACTGTTTTTT. Encoded protein: CASSLYGRGTGTEKLFF.